This is a list of T cell receptor beta chains from one sample in a study of T cell clonotyping in hematopoietic cell transplantation. TCRdb's copy holds only in-frame clones and misses some; the assay was immunoSEQ multiplex PCR. The table shows 10,000 to 15,000 clones, with 70% to 80% occurring only once. The starting material was peripheral blood mononuclear cells, obtained 180 days after allogeneic stem cell transplant. These receptors originate from a male patient aged 55-69 years who had an allogeneic stem cell transplant from an unrelated donor, so the T cells may come from the graft donor. Some clones in this sample may be carry-over from other donors' samples. Each CDR3 is given with its conserved first and last residue. The D gene is left open where the match is weak. Size is omitted from some rows. Given values are once, few, many or a class for expanded clones.

NA TRBJ2-7 once TRBV29-1 CSVEGRAFGSEQYF TGCAGCGTTGAGGGCAGGGCTTTTGGAAGCGAGCAGTACTTC
NA TRBJ1-2 NA TRBV6-5 CATSPDSLGYGYTF TGTGCCACCTCCCCGGACAGCTTAGGTTATGGCTACACCTTC
NA TRBJ1-2 NA TRBV28 CASSDYGYTF TGTGCCAGCAGTGATTATGGCTACACCTTC
TRBD1 TRBJ2-7 NA TRBV4-3 CASSQGTGDYEQYF TGCGCCAGCAGCCAAGGGACAGGGGACTACGAGCAGTACTTC
NA TRBJ1-5 NA TRBV4-2 CASSQDLKQPQHF TGTGCCAGCAGCCAAGATCTCAAGCAGCCCCAGCATTTT
TRBD2 TRBJ2-7 NA TRBV5-1 CASNLGRAETEQYF TGCGCCAGCAACCTGGGGAGGGCCGAAACCGAGCAGTACTTC
NA TRBJ1-5 NA TRBV28 CASYSFGGRGSNQPQHF TGTGCCAGCTACAGTTTTGGGGGGCGGGGCAGCAATCAGCCCCAGCATTTT
TRBD2 TRBJ2-7 few TRBV27 CASSLDGGGANEQYF TGTGCCAGCAGTTTAGATGGCGGGGGGGCGAACGAGCAGTACTTC
NA TRBJ1-1 NA TRBV27 CASMPGGHTEAFF TGTGCCAGCATGCCGGGGGGGCACACTGAAGCTTTCTTT
TRBD1 TRBJ2-7 NA TRBV28 CASSPRTGAREQYF TGTGCCAGTAGTCCCCGTACAGGGGCCCGAGAGCAGTACTTC
TRBD1 TRBJ2-7 few TRBV5-6 CASSLPGQSYEQYF TGTGCCAGCAGCCTCCCGGGACAGTCCTACGAGCAGTACTTC
NA TRBJ2-2 NA TRBV7-3 CASSLSRPENTGELFF TGTGCCAGCAGCTTAAGTCGACCGGAGAACACCGGGGAGCTGTTTTTT
NA TRBJ2-2 NA TRBV30 CAWSALYTGELFF TGTGCCTGGAGTGCCCTCTATACCGGGGAGCTGTTTTTT
TRBD1 TRBJ1-1 NA TRBV29-1 CSAAPTGDTEAFF TGCAGCGCCGCCCCGACAGGGGACACTGAAGCTTTCTTT
TRBD1 TRBJ2-5 few TRBV2 CASNTGQGGETQYF TGTGCCAGCAACACAGGACAGGGGGGAGAGACCCAGTACTTC
NA TRBJ2-2 NA TRBV7-9 CASSLGAIATGELFF TGTGCCAGCAGCTTAGGGGCCATTGCCACCGGGGAGCTGTTTTTT
NA TRBJ1-2 NA TRBV6-5 CASTNGGSNYGYTF TGTGCCAGCACCAACGGGGGGAGTAACTATGGCTACACCTTC
TRBD1 TRBJ2-7 NA TRBV30 CAWGTGAYEQYF TGTGCCTGGGGGACAGGGGCGTACGAGCAGTACTTC
TRBD1 TRBJ1-4 NA TRBV15 CATSRDRTGGSNEKLFF TGTGCCACCAGCAGAGACCGGACAGGGGGCTCTAATGAAAAACTGTTTTTT
TRBD1 TRBJ2-3 NA TRBV7-2 CASSLPGQGTDTQYF TGTGCCAGCAGCTTACCTGGACAGGGCACAGATACGCAGTATTTT
NA TRBJ1-1 NA TRBV11-2 CASSFLTNQEAFF TGTGCCAGCAGCTTTTTGACAAATCAAGAAGCTTTCTTT
TRBD1 TRBJ2-7 NA TRBV15 CATSIGGQVVGQYF TGTGCCACCAGCATCGGAGGACAGGTCGTGGGGCAGTACTTC
NA TRBJ1-2 NA TRBV19 CASSIGGLTGYTF TGTGCCAGTAGTATTGGGGGGCTAACTGGCTACACCTTC
TRBD2 TRBJ2-3 NA TRBV30 CAWASGSTQYF TGTGCCTGGGCTAGCGGGAGTACGCAGTATTTT
NA TRBJ2-2 NA TRBV5-4 CASSGGQNTGELFF TGTGCCAGCAGCGGGGGACAGAACACCGGGGAGCTGTTTTTT
TRBD2 TRBJ2-3 NA TRBV9 CASSAGTTPDTQYF TGTGCCAGCAGCGCGGGGACTACACCAGATACGCAGTATTTT
NA TRBJ1-3 once TRBV2 CASRETTGSGNTIYF TGTGCCAGCAGGGAAACAACAGGGTCCGGAAACACCATATATTTT
NA TRBJ1-2 NA TRBV4-3 CASSQDDGQAYGYTF TGCGCCAGCAGCCAAGACGACGGGCAGGCATATGGCTACACCTTC
TRBD1 TRBJ1-5 medium-sized TRBV7-9 CASSLAGQSLNQPQHF TGTGCCAGCAGCTTAGCGGGACAGTCACTCAATCAGCCCCAGCATTTT
TRBD1 TRBJ2-7 NA TRBV9 CASSVYPGTGAEQYF TGTGCCAGCAGCGTATACCCCGGGACAGGGGCCGAGCAGTACTTC
NA TRBJ1-1 NA TRBV7-6 CASSLLSTVPGTEAFF TGTGCCAGCAGCTTACTGTCGACCGTCCCGGGGACTGAAGCTTTCTTT
NA TRBJ1-2 few TRBV30 CAWTRDLHYGYTF TGTGCCTGGACCCGGGACCTTCACTATGGCTACACCTTC
TRBD1 TRBJ2-1 few TRBV15 CATSRVGQGAGEQFF TGTGCCACCAGCAGAGTGGGACAGGGGGCTGGTGAGCAGTTCTTC
TRBD1 TRBJ1-1 few TRBV10-1 CASSDRSMNTEAFF TGCGCCAGCTCGGACAGGTCCATGAACACTGAAGCTTTCTTT
NA TRBJ2-7 NA TRBV29-1 CSVERSGGSYEQYF TGCAGCGTTGAAAGGTCTGGGGGGTCCTACGAGCAGTACTTC
NA TRBJ2-5 NA TRBV7-2 CASSLVRGQETQYF TGTGCCAGCAGCTTAGTTCGGGGGCAAGAGACCCAGTACTTC
NA TRBJ2-7 NA TRBV2 CASSGIGSYEQYF TGTGCCAGCAGCGGCATCGGATCCTACGAGCAGTACTTC
TRBD1 TRBJ1-1 NA TRBV5-4 CAGQGESSTEAFF TGTGCCGGCCAGGGGGAGAGCAGCACTGAAGCTTTCTTT
NA TRBJ2-3 NA TRBV29-1 CSVEYYRADTQYF TGCAGCGTTGAATACTACCGGGCAGATACGCAGTATTTT
NA TRBJ1-1 few TRBV11-3 CASSPRGGSNTEAFF TGTGCCAGCAGCCCCCGGGGAGGATCGAACACTGAAGCTTTCTTT
NA TRBJ1-5 NA TRBV7-2 CAGECNQPQHF TGTGCCGGGGAGTGCAATCAGCCCCAGCATTTT
NA TRBJ1-1 NA TRBV6-5 CASYPRWATEAFF TGTGCCAGCTACCCCAGGTGGGCCACTGAAGCTTTCTTT
NA TRBJ2-6 NA TRBV11-1 CASSLTENSGANVLTF TGTGCCAGCAGCTTAACGGAAAACTCTGGGGCCAACGTCCTGACTTTC
TRBD1 TRBJ1-5 NA TRBV15 CATSRDGQGPDQPQHF TGTGCCACCAGCAGAGATGGACAGGGGCCCGATCAGCCCCAGCATTTT
NA TRBJ2-5 NA TRBV9 CASSVNSGGETQYF TGTGCCAGCAGCGTGAATAGCGGAGGAGAGACCCAGTACTTC
NA TRBJ2-1 NA TRBV7-3 CASSLSGWNEQFF TGTGCCAGCAGCCTTTCGGGATGGAATGAGCAGTTCTTC
NA TRBJ1-5 NA TRBV7-2 CASSSTGHNQPQHF TGTGCCAGCAGCTCAACAGGGCACAATCAGCCCCAGCATTTT
NA TRBJ2-7 few TRBV6-1 CASSETVSYEQYF TGTGCCAGCAGTGAGACAGTCTCCTACGAGCAGTACTTC
NA TRBJ1-5 NA TRBV2 CASRGEGVQPQHF TGTGCCAGCAGGGGGGAGGGGGTTCAGCCCCAGCATTTT
NA TRBJ2-3 NA TRBV28 CASNFPDSPEGGTQYF TGTGCCAGCAATTTCCCGGACAGTCCTGAAGGGGGTACGCAGTATTTT
NA TRBJ1-1 NA TRBV5-1 CASSLGVRGEAFF TGCGCCAGCAGCTTGGGGGTCCGGGGTGAAGCTTTCTTT
NA TRBJ2-7 NA TRBV7-6 CASSLVYRSYEQYF TGTGCCAGCAGCTTAGTATACCGTTCCTACGAGCAGTACTTC
TRBD2 TRBJ2-3 NA TRBV5-1 CASSSASGGTHTDTQYF TGCGCCAGCAGCTCGGCTTCGGGGGGAACCCACACAGATACGCAGTATTTT
NA TRBJ1-2 few TRBV29-1 CSVDLGTFGYTF TGCAGCGTTGACCTTGGGACTTTTGGCTACACCTTC
NA TRBJ2-6 NA TRBV27 CASSLEGSGANVLTF TGTGCCAGCAGTTTAGAGGGCTCTGGGGCCAACGTCCTGACTTTC